Reported below is one TCR beta chain. Its antigen remains unidentified. A read error is possible here, since a much larger clone lies one base away. The sample comes from a study of T cells in Graves' hyperthyroidism and ophthalmopathy. Study-level findings and limits: Also found in blood were most expanded thyroid clonotypes above 0.001.

No ophthalmopathy progression within 18 months constituted stable Graves' hyperthyroidism. V dropped 3 bases and J dropped 3 bases, with 5 bases sitting between them. Germline V gene sequence: CDR1 SGHVS, CDR2 FQNEAQ. CDR3 length: 12 amino acids. Amplification yielded TCR beta CDR3 regions, with RNA transcripts as the source. HTBI primers were employed in a first-round RT-PCR of the TCR CDR3. TCRdb analysed the multiplex PCR reads with MiXCR anew, one entry per CDR3 protein. Among over 700,000 distinct CDR3 sequences listed, approximately 40% were seen once. The receptor's source is a woman in her thirties or forties with Graves' hyperthyroidism. The sequenced sample was blood. This rearrangement joins TRBV7-8 to TRBJ1-2; D gene unclear. The CDR3 DNA follows: TGTGCCAGCAGCTTCCCTGACTATGGCTACACCTTC. This codes for CASSFPDYGYTF.